Listed here is a single T cell receptor (beta chain). This CDR3 is 17 amino acids long. Original data processing: Estimated nucleated cell counts came from reference gene primer amplification. TCRdb keeps only in-frame clones here, not all; method: immunoSEQ multiplex PCR. The DNA was the basis for D and trimming; V, J and clone size are from that table. The top ten clones hold roughly 13% of a sample with fewer than 60,000 clones, around 80% of them seen once. These data originate in a study of blood T cell repertoires in COVID-19. V is TRBV21-1 and J is TRBJ1-5. TRBV21-1 is listed as a pseudogene. This sequence was found in a woman aged 80 or over with acute or convalescent COVID-19. The specimen sequenced was peripheral blood. The CDR3 DNA is TGTGCCAGCAGCAAAGCGCTAAATTCCTATAGCAATCAGCCCCAGCATTTT. Amino acids: CASSKALNSYSNQPQHF.